In its sample, the clone carrying this T cell receptor beta chain was seen many times. Its target is unknown. This CDR3 is built from 12 residues. Trimming cost V 0 bases and J 3 bases, with 2 bases left between them. Expressed TCRB transcripts were sequenced because the isolated RNA had all been reverse transcribed beforehand. TCRdb's table, derived via immunoSEQ multiplex PCR, lists solely in-frame clones and lacks some. This repertoire shows just over 600,000 clones, about 14% found once; its top ten account for around 0.095%. This sample was taken from a study of beta chain features in type 1 diabetes. A sort by CD45RO/CCR7/CD25/CD127/CD95/CD27 yielded CD4+ naive, central memory, regulatory and stem cell-like memory cells. Study results and limitations: Researchers cautioned that cDNA sequencing could over-represent cells with high TCR expression. Compared with healthy donors, patients appeared to share more similar naive, central memory and regulatory TCRB repertoires. Junctions at VDJ sites from type 1 diabetes patients had fewer insertions and more deletions.

The chain combines TRBV23-1 with TRBJ1-2; D is unclear. TRBV23-1 is designated an ORF whose function remains uncertain. The source material was naive CD4+ T cells from blood. The clonotype was recovered from a man between 18 and 35 years old in good health. The CDR3 is CASSQSYYGYTF. The DNA for the CDR3 is TGCGCCAGCAGTCAATCATACTATGGCTACACCTTC.